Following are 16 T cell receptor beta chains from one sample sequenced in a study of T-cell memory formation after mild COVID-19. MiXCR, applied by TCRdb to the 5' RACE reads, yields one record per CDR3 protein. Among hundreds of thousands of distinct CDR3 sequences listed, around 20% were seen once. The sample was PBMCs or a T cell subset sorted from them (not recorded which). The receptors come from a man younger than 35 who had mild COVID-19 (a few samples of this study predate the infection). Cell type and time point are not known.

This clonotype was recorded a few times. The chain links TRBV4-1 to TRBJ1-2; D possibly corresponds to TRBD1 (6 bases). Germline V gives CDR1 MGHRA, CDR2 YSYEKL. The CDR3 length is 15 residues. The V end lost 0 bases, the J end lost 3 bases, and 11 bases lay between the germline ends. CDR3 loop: CASSQEPGADYGYTF. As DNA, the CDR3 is TGCGCCAGCAGCCAAGAACCGGGGGCGGACTATGGCTACACCTTC.

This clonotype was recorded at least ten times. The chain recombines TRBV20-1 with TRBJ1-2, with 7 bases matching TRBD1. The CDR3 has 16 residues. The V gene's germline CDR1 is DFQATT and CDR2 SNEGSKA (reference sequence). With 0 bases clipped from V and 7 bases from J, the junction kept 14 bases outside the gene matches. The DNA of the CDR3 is TGCAGTGCTAGAGATCTCGGACAGGCGCTGAAAGGTGGCTACACCTTC. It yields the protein CSARDLGQALKGGYTF.

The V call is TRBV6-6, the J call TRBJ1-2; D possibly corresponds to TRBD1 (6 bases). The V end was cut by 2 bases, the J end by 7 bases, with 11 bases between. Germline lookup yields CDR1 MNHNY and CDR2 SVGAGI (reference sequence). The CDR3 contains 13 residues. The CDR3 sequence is CASSYRGLSGYTF. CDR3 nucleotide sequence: TGTGCCAGCAGTTACCGGGGGCTGTCTGGCTACACCTTC.

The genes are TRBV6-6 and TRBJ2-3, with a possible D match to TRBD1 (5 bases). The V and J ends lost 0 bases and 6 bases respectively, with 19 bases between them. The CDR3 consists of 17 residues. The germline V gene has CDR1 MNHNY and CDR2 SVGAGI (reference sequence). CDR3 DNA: TGTGCCAGCAGTTACTCGAGTCGTCAGGGCCCTCGGGATACGCAGTATTTT. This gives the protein CASSYSSRQGPRDTQYF.

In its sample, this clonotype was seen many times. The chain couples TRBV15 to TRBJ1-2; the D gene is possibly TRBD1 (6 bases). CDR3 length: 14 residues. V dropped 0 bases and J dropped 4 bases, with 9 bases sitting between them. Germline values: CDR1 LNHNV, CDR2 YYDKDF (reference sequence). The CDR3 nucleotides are TGTGCCACCAGCAGAGACCGGACAGCCTATGGCTACACCTTC. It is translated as CATSRDRTAYGYTF.

The CDR3 spells CSARDRPYQETQYF. The CDR3 nucleotides are TGCAGTGCTAGGGACAGGCCATACCAAGAGACCCAGTACTTC. The V and J genes are TRBV20-1 and TRBJ2-5; 7 nucleotides align to TRBD1. V shed 3 bases, J shed 0 bases, and the junction held 4 bases outside the gene matches. CDR1 and CDR2 (germline): DFQATT, SNEGSKA (reference sequence). The CDR3 is made up of 14 amino acids.

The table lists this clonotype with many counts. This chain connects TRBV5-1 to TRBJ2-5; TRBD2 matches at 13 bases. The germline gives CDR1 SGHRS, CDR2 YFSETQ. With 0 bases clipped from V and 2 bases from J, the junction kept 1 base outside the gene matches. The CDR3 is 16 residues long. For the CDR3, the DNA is TGCGCCAGCAGCTTGGGGACTAGCGGGGGACAAGAGACCCAGTACTTC. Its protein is CASSLGTSGGQETQYF.

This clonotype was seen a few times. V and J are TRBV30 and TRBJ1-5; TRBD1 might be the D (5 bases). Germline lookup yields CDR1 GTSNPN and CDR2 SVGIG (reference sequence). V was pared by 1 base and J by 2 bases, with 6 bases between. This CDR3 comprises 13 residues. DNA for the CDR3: TGTGCCTGGAGTGCAGGGCGCAATCAGCCCCAGCATTTT. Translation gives CAWSAGRNQPQHF.

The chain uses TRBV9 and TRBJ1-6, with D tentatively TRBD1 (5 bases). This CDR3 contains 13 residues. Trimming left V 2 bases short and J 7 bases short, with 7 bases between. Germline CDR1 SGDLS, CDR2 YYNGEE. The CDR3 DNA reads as TGTGCCAGCAGCGTCTCAGGGAATTCACCCCTCCACTTT. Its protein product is CASSVSGNSPLHF.

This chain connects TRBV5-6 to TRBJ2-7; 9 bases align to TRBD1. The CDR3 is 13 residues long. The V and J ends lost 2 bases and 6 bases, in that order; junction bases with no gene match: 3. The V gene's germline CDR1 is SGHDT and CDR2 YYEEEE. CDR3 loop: CASSFDRGSEQYF. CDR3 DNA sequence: TGTGCCAGCAGCTTTGACAGGGGGAGCGAGCAGTACTTC.

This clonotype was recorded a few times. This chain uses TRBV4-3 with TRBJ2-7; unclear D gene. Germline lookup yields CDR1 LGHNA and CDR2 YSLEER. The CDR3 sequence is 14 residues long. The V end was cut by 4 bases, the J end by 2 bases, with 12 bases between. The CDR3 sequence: CASSPYLGPYEQYF. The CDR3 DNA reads TGCGCCAGCAGCCCCTACCTAGGGCCCTACGAGCAGTACTTC.

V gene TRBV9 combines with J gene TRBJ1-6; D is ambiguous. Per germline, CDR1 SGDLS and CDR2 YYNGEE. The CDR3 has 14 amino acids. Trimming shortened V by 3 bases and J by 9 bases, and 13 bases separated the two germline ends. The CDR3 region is CASSESGVTSPLHF. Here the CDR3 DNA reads TGTGCCAGCAGCGAATCCGGGGTTACTTCACCCCTCCACTTT.

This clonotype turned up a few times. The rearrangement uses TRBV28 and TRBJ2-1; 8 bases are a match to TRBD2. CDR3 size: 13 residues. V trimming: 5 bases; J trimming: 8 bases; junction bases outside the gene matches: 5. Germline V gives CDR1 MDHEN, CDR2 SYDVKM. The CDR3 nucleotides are TGTGCCAGCAGTCACCAACTAGCGGATGAGCAGTTCTTC. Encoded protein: CASSHQLADEQFF.

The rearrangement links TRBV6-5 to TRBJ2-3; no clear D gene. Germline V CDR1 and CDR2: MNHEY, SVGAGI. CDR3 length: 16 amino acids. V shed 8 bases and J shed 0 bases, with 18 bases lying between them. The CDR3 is CASCSRVVVSTDTQYF. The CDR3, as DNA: TGTGCCAGCTGCTCACGGGTGGTTGTTAGCACAGATACGCAGTATTTT.

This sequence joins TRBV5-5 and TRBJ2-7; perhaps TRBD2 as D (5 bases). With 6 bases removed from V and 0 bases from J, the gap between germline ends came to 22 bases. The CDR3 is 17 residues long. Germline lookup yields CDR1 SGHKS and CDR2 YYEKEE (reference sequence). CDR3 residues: CASTLNPRADNSYEQYF. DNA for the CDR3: TGTGCCAGCACTCTGAACCCGCGGGCCGACAACTCCTACGAGCAGTACTTC.

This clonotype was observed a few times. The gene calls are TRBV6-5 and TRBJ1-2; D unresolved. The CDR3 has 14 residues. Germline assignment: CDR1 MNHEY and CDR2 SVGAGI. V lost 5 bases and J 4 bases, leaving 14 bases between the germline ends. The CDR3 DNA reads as TGTGCCAGCAGTCCCCCGGCGGGAGTCTATGGCTACACCTTC. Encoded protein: CASSPPAGVYGYTF.